This TCR beta chain was identified in a study of cytomegalovirus exposure and HLA in healthy donors (dated by TCRdb to about 2017). Describing the broader study: An earlier analysis of approximately 640 of the donors reported about 250 Gb of sequence data and roughly 100 million unique TCR beta sequences from roughly 180 million T cells. Among about 410 genotyped donors of the cohort, an average of roughly 230,000 unique TCR beta nucleotide sequences was sequenced per donor, of which roughly 17% were non-productive. Besides the first cohort of 666 subjects, a separate validation cohort made up of roughly 120 different subjects was used. The number of typed donors differed by locus: about 620-630 for A, B, C, DRB1 and DQB1; some 500 for DQA1; approximately 600 for DPA1; and around 470 for DPB1. In an earlier analysis of about 590 of the donors, high-throughput TCR beta sequencing was used to judge whether each TCR beta V gene segment behaved as functional or pseudogenic. Four or five DR-DQ haplotypes were handled as single units for association and clustering because linkage in the cohort was strong. An early release that covered roughly 600 HLA-typed donors contained around 300 gigabases of sequencing data and 85 million to 100 million unique TCR sequences. Rather than using new phenotypic data, the later analysis identified candidate immune exposures from TCR beta sequences and from how often those sequences occurred across donors. A later genetic analysis took genome-wide SNP genotypes for about 65% of the 666 donors and used that subset as a discovery cohort. All discovery cohort repertoires had been generated on a single sequencing platform. The study used immunosequencing to profile the T cell repertoires of approximately 630 subjects and linked those repertoires to cytomegalovirus serostatus. Of the 300 to 450 genotyped donors, roughly 80% were placed in the genetic ancestry cluster associated with self-reported Caucasian donors. To study patterns of TCR occurrence, a later analysis re-analyzed previously published TCR beta repertoires from around 660 donors and added high-resolution HLA genotyping. To predict cytomegalovirus infection status, the study brought together high-throughput TCR immunosequencing, statistical association of individual TCRs with disease status, and machine learning. The aim of the study was to test whether cataloging public T cell receptors could identify signatures of past pathogen exposure. HLA typing included class I and class II loci at four-digit resolution. Donor age, sex, ethnicity and CMV serostatus were compiled together with the repertoire data.

With respect to this clone: The antigen it binds to is not known.

Here is what the overall study found, with its caveats: Linkage disequilibrium might explain the correlated functional status among segregating V segments, but an unknown experimental factor could not be excluded. A cluster of highly shared sequence variants was judged likely to represent a technical artifact of the sequencing pipeline. Some IMGT-functional V segments, including TRBV6-2 and TRBV6-3, could not be told apart with the 87-base-pair reads, so those segments were excluded. The study listed 164 TCR beta chains as associated with cytomegalovirus. A later analysis found that TCR association rates varied across HLA loci, with DRB1 alleles showing the most associated TCRs and HLA-C alleles the fewest. In a later analysis, several top co-occurrence clusters were reported to appear linked to parvovirus B19, influenza, CMV and Epstein-Barr virus. For the cohort, immune exposure information was limited to CMV serostatus. In an earlier analysis of a few hundred of the donors, most TCR beta V segments were observed in productive rearrangements about 87% or about 30% of the time, broadly matching IMGT annotations. The classifier was reported to diagnose cytomegalovirus status with high specificity and sensitivity in both the original and validation cohorts. Roughly uniform sequencing depth across donors was assumed in presence/absence analyses, although this assumption may not hold. Most CMV-associated TCR beta chains appeared to be HLA-restricted in a later analysis, and the HLA associations seemed to be driven largely by CMV exposure. A later genetic analysis reported fewer N-insertions in productive TCRs among donors in an Asian-associated ancestry cluster than the approximately 700-donor mean. According to the authors, the approach could potentially be generalized to other disease states and immunological phenotypes. The cohort was sequenced for TCR beta chains only, and without alpha or paired-chain data the features that could be detected were limited. Three of the identified cytomegalovirus-associated TCR beta chains were confirmed in vitro to be specific for cytomegalovirus antigens. V-gene and J-gene trimming of TCR beta chains was associated with a missense DCLRE1C variant in a later genetic analysis, and the association was replicated in an independent cohort. Assigning TCR associations to individual alleles was difficult when HLA alleles, especially DR and DQ, strongly co-occurred. A later analysis found that HLA-associated TCR beta chains were more clonally expanded and had lower generation probabilities than equally common non-associated chains. Because HLA typing was missing for some donors at each locus, association tests included only the typed subset. A later analysis associated 17,000 or so TCR beta sequences with specific HLA alleles at a false discovery rate of 0.05. Because counts were too low, about 15 rarely observed V segments, including chromosome 9 orphons, were left out of the earlier analysis of some 640 of the donors. While some public TCRs were present in many individuals, most TCR sequences turned up only very rarely across donors. A further reported finding was that TCR beta sequences accurately predicted the HLA-A and HLA-B alleles for most subjects in the first cohort.

The cohort was made up of under 800 healthy bone marrow donors. Cohort members were all nominally healthy when sampled, although unrecorded immune exposures were likely present. The donor tested CMV seronegative and was one of the 352 seronegative cohort members. Each donor provided a peripheral blood sample, and peripheral blood mononuclear cells were used for TCR beta sequencing. The Qiagen DNeasy Blood Extraction Kit was used to extract genomic DNA from the blood cell samples. From its cysteine to its phenylalanine, the CDR3 spans 12 amino acids. The entry retains the CDR3 DNA only, 36 bases that are in frame from base 1. CDR1 and CDR2, looked up from the germline V gene, are KGHSH and LQKENI. Cut back by 0 bases and 5 bases, the V and J ends lie 4 bases apart. The library came from the immunoSEQ multiplex PCR assay. The multiplex PCR relied on a mix of 60 forward primers for TCR Vbeta segments and 13 reverse primers for TCR Jbeta segments. Amplification of the CDR3 region of rearranged TCR beta genes was performed with a multiplex PCR assay on genomic DNA. The amplified TCR beta libraries were sequenced on the Illumina HiSeq System as 87-base-pair reads. In the authors' own workflow: In a later analysis, some 80 million unique TCR beta chains were counted across the 690 or so repertoires, and approximately 9.9 million of these chains were shared by at least two donors. To remove PCR and sequencing errors, raw reads were error-corrected and collapsed into unique sequences using a nearest-neighbor algorithm that merged closely related sequences. To assign V, D and J gene segments, CDR3 sequences were aligned to IMGT reference sequences. Each retained sequence needed at least a six-nucleotide match to both a V gene segment and a J gene segment. A rearrangement was called productive if the CDR3 had no stop codons and remained in frame with V and J, and every other rearrangement was called non-productive. Following IMGT convention, CDR3 was defined as the stretch from the second conserved V-encoded cysteine up to the conserved J-encoded phenylalanine. The earlier analysis of about 570 of the donors excluded any sequence lacking an unambiguous match to a single V gene segment. In an earlier analysis of approximately 560 of the donors, a V segment was called functional when productive rearrangements were above 56.7%, and segregating when the standard deviation between donors exceeded 5%. To diagnose cytomegalovirus status from the catalog of TCR beta chain sequences, a statistical classification framework was built. In a later analysis, TCR nucleotide sequences were compared against IMGT/GENE-DB human TR gene sequences so that V and J genes could be assigned. A later analysis assigned CDR3 sequences and most-parsimonious VDJ recombination scenarios with the TCRdist pipeline. In a later analysis, every TCR beta chain was defined by the combination of its CDR3 amino acid sequence and its V-gene family, and reads without a unique V-gene family were dropped. To address suspected cross-contamination and a sequencing artifact, a later analysis removed under 600 highly shared, low-generation-probability nucleotide sequences. In a later analysis, a clonal expansion index was calculated for each public chain from normalized within-repertoire ranks of inferred template counts. In a later analysis, generation probabilities were computed using a VDJ recombination model fitted to out-of-frame rearrangements, and the results were checked against IGoR. Hypergeometric tests were used in a later analysis to score TCR-TCR, TCR-HLA and TCR-CMV co-occurrence, with a repertoire-size bias correction applied to the TCR pairs. False discovery rates were estimated in a later analysis by permuting HLA or CMV assignments 20 times. In a later analysis, co-occurring TCRs were grouped with DBSCAN, and TCRdist sequence similarity was added when clustering was performed within HLA-allele-positive subsets. Co-occurrence clustering excluded repertoires with fewer than 30,000 or more than 120,000 public chains, plus five with anomalous nucleotide sharing. TCRdb re-hosts the immuneACCESS table, in-frame sequences only. Its copies lack some clones; in the studies checked, an unresolved V gene accounts for under half of them, and the cause for the rest is not known. V and J calls and clone size come straight from that table; D and trimming were deduced from the DNA. This sample's records show some 200,000 clones. Jointly, the top ten make up approximately 0.74% of the sample.

The specimen sequenced was PBMCs. This TCR derives from a boy younger than 18 in good health and CMV-seronegative. The chain is assembled from TRBV18 and TRBJ1-2, with the D gene call left open. At the DNA level, the sequence is TGTGCCAGCTCACCACCAACATATGGCTACACCTTC. This gives the protein CASSPPTYGYTF.